These 7 T cell receptor beta chains originate from one sample sequenced in a study of T cell responses to AZD1222 COVID-19 vaccine. Some clones are missing from TCRdb's copy, which holds only in-frame ones; the method was immunoSEQ multiplex PCR. The sample shows 100,000 to 150,000 clones, about 89% of them seen only once. This specimen consisted of peripheral blood, obtained on day 0 of AZD1222 vaccination. The receptors shown here come from an adult in good health.

To note about this clone: Other DNA sequences in this specimen translate into the identical CDR3. The chain is built from TRBV5-1 and TRBJ1-5; TRBD1 agrees at 8 bases. CDR3 length: 14 residues. CDR1 SGHRS and CDR2 YFSETQ come from the germline V gene. Trimming took 4 bases from V and 7 from J; bases not matched to a gene: 7. DNA for the CDR3: TGCGCCAGCAGCCTCGGACAGGGTGGACAGCCCCAGCATTTT. Translating it yields CASSLGQGGQPQHF.

This clone was seen only a few times. The V and J genes are TRBV7-8 and TRBJ2-1; TRBD1 is a possible D gene (5 bases). Germline CDR1 reads SGHVS; CDR2 reads FQNEAQ. V was clipped by 5 bases and J by 5 bases, with 10 bases between them. The CDR3 is made up of 13 amino acids. The CDR3 here is CASSIDRNNEQFF. CDR3 nucleotide sequence: TGTGCCAGCAGCATAGACAGAAACAATGAGCAGTTCTTC. Using reference TRBV7-8 and TRBJ2-1 for the parts outside the CDR3, the full variable domain is GAGVSQSPRYKVAKRGQDVALRCDPISGHVSLFWYQQALGQGPEFLTYFQNEAQLDKSGLPSDRFFAERPEGSVSTLKIQRTQQEDSAVYLCASSIDRNNEQFFGPGTRLTVL.

This chain joins TRBV5-1 and TRBJ1-1; unclear D gene. The CDR3 runs 14 residues. Germline CDR1 SGHRS, CDR2 YFSETQ. V lost 2 bases to trimming and J lost 0 bases, with 8 bases between them. CDR3 sequence: CASSLRDVNTEAFF. CDR3 nucleotides: TGCGCCAGCAGCTTAAGGGATGTGAACACTGAAGCTTTCTTT.

The genes are TRBV6-5 and TRBJ2-5, with D possibly TRBD1 on 5 matching bases. The germline V and J ends were trimmed by 7 bases and 3 bases, with 12 bases remaining between them. From germline, CDR1 is MNHEY and CDR2 SVGAGI. There are 13 residues in the CDR3. In nucleotides, the CDR3 is TGTGCCAGCACGCTCCAGGGCGAAGAGACCCAGTACTTC. Amino acids: CASTLQGEETQYF.

The J gene is TRBJ2-1, the V gene TRBV5-1; D gene ambiguous. CDR3 size: 14 residues. The V gene's germline CDR1 is SGHRS and CDR2 YFSETQ. The ends were cut back, 1 base at V and 5 bases at J, with 10 bases in the middle. CDR3 nucleotide sequence: TGCGCCAGCAGCTTGTGGGTAGCAGACAATGAGCAGTTCTTC. Protein sequence: CASSLWVADNEQFF.

V is TRBV7-2 and J is TRBJ2-7; 10 bases fit TRBD2. In germline, CDR1 is SGHTA, CDR2 FQGNSA. The V segment lost 5 bases and the J segment 3 bases; nucleotides outside the gene matches: 10. This CDR3 is built from 16 residues. The CDR3 is CASSTGLAKDIYEQYF. In DNA form, the CDR3 reads TGTGCCAGCAGCACGGGACTAGCGAAGGACATCTACGAGCAGTACTTC.

The chain employs TRBV5-1 and TRBJ1-6; no clear D gene. The length of the CDR3 is 15 residues. CDR1 and CDR2 (germline): SGHRS, YFSETQ. Trimming took 4 bases from V and 7 from J, leaving 15 bases between them. The CDR3 region has the DNA TGCGCCAGCAGCATGAATCTGCAGGTGAATTCACCCCTCCACTTT. It codes for CASSMNLQVNSPLHF.